The next 27 T cell receptor beta chains were all read from a single sample in a study of regulatory T cells in long-lasting Graves disease. Through Arm-PCR of CDR3 regions and iRepertoire HTBI primers, TCR beta libraries were built. Via MiXCR, TCRdb re-called the multiplex PCR reads, giving one row per CDR3 protein. The sample carries 400,000 to 500,000 distinct CDR3 sequences, 20% to 25% recorded once. Time point denoted: persistent/refractory GD, antithyroid drugs over 5 years with positive TRAb. From PBMCs, RNA was extracted and then used to make the TCR library. The sample in question was peripheral blood mononuclear cells (PBMCs), obtained when the disease was refractory, from a patient treated with antithyroid drugs. The receptors here all came from a female donor with Graves disease.

This clonotype was observed once. The chain recombines TRBV6-1 with TRBJ2-2; no clear D. V was trimmed by 6 bases and J by 3 bases, leaving 14 bases between them. Germline CDR1 MNHNS, CDR2 SASEGT. CDR3 length: 15 amino acids. CDR3: CASSPNGRYTGELFF. CDR3 in DNA: TGTGCCAGCAGCCCAAATGGACGGTACACCGGGGAGCTGTTTTTT.

J is TRBJ2-3 and V is TRBV6-1; 7 bases align to TRBD1. CDR1 is MNHNS, CDR2 SASEGT, per germline. The CDR3 totals 14 residues. With 6 bases clipped from V and 10 bases from J, the junction kept 13 bases outside the gene matches. The CDR3 region is CASSPNGDRSAQYF. The CDR3 DNA reads as TGTGCCAGCAGCCCCAACGGGGACAGATCAGCGCAGTATTTT.

Notes on this clonotype: Being one base from a much bigger clone, this may be a read error. The V call is TRBV7-2, the J call TRBJ1-2, with TRBD1 matching 12 bases. The CDR3 is 16 amino acids. V shed 8 bases and J 8 bases; nucleotides not matched to a gene: 15. Looked up from germline, CDR1 is SGHTA and CDR2 is FQGNSA. DNA of the CDR3: TGTGCCAGCGGACCAGGGCCGGGACAGGGGGCGAGGGGCTACACCTTC. Translated: CASGPGPGQGARGYTF.

This clonotype was recorded at least ten times. The gene calls are TRBV12-3 or TRBV12-4 and TRBJ2-7; the match to TRBD1 covers 9 bases. The CDR3 is made up of 14 amino acids. V lost 5 bases and J lost 6; bases outside the gene matches: 8. The CDR3 reads CASSHRTGVSEQYF. The DNA of the CDR3 is TGTGCCAGCAGTCACCGGACAGGGGTTAGCGAGCAGTACTTC.

The chain couples TRBV7-2 to TRBJ2-5; TRBD2 might be the D (5 bases). V was trimmed by 8 bases and J by 4 bases, leaving 14 bases between them. Germline V gene lookup returns CDR1 SGHTA and CDR2 FQGNSA. The CDR3 runs to 13 residues. The DNA for the CDR3 is TGTGCCAGCCACGTCCGAAGCGGAGAGACCCAGTACTTC. Its translation: CASHVRSGETQYF.

This clonotype was observed at least ten times. The chain recombines TRBV28 with TRBJ1-2, with TRBD1 as a possible D gene (5 bases). CDR3 length: 13 amino acids. Trimming pared 7 bases from V and 3 bases from J, leaving 12 bases between. Germline CDR1 reads MDHEN; CDR2 reads SYDVKM. The CDR3 spells CASKLTADYGYTF. CDR3 sequence (DNA): TGTGCCAGCAAACTGACAGCGGACTATGGCTACACCTTC.

The rearrangement joins TRBV30 to TRBJ2-5, with TRBD2 identical over 10 bases. Trimming at V came to 4 bases and at J to 5 bases, leaving 10 bases not matched to a gene. The length of the CDR3 is 15 residues. The germline V gene encodes CDR1 GTSNPN and CDR2 SVGIG (reference sequence). The CDR3 sequence: CAWTRTGTSEETQYF. The CDR3 DNA sequence: TGTGCCTGGACCCGAACCGGGACTAGCGAGGAGACCCAGTACTTC.

The rearrangement links TRBV9 to TRBJ1-3; no clear D. V lost 0 bases and J 0 bases, leaving 7 bases between the germline ends. CDR3 length equals 15 residues. Germline V gives CDR1 SGDLS, CDR2 YYNGEE. The CDR3 loop reads CASSVGLSSGNTIYF. The CDR3 DNA reads TGTGCCAGCAGCGTAGGGCTTAGCTCTGGAAACACCATATATTTT.

The rearrangement uses TRBV28 and TRBJ2-3; 7 bases align to TRBD2. V lost 2 bases and J lost 8; bases outside the gene matches: 13. This CDR3 region has 16 residues. CDR1 and CDR2 (germline): MDHEN, SYDVKM. CDR3 amino acids: CASSLGVGLAVATQYF. The CDR3 region has the DNA TGTGCCAGCAGTTTAGGCGTGGGGCTAGCGGTCGCTACGCAGTATTTT.

Details on this clonotype: A much larger clone sits a single nucleotide away, making a read error possible. This sequence joins TRBV6-1 and TRBJ1-2; D gene ambiguous. Germline assignment: CDR1 MNHNS and CDR2 SASEGT. The CDR3 has 12 residues. Trimming left V 6 bases short and J 4 bases short, with 9 bases between. The CDR3 DNA reads as TGTGCCAGCAGGAACCTCCCCTATGGCTACACCTTC. Translating gives CASRNLPYGYTF.

V gene TRBV7-2 combines with J gene TRBJ1-1; D uncertain. CDR1 is SGHTA and CDR2 is FQGNSA in the germline V gene. The CDR3 spans 15 residues. Trimming cost V 5 bases and J 6 bases, with 19 bases left between them. Here the CDR3 reads CASSPPRGVGSEAFF. The CDR3 DNA reads as TGTGCCAGCAGCCCCCCCCGGGGTGTAGGTTCTGAAGCTTTCTTT.

This clonotype was seen at least ten times. The V call is TRBV12-3 or TRBV12-4, the J call TRBJ1-5; no reliable D call. Between the trimmed V and J ends, which lost 0 bases and 1 base, there was a span of 7 bases. The CDR3 sequence is 15 residues long. CDR3 nucleotides: TGTGCCAGCAGTTTAGCGAGGGTGAGCAATCAGCCCCAGCATTTT. Its protein is CASSLARVSNQPQHF.

This clonotype was picked up many times. The chain carries TRBV28 and TRBJ2-7, with 7 bases lining up with TRBD1. Germline CDR1 MDHEN, CDR2 SYDVKM. V gave up 6 bases and J gave up 5 bases; unmatched junction bases: 13. There are 15 residues in the CDR3. The CDR3 nucleotides are TGTGCCAGCAGCCACTACAGGGGTTCCCCTGACGAGCAGTACTTC. It encodes CASSHYRGSPDEQYF.

This chain uses TRBV7-9 with TRBJ1-2, with 7 bases identical to TRBD1. V shed 4 bases, J shed 2 bases, and the junction held 10 bases outside the gene matches. The CDR3 length is 16 residues. From germline, CDR1 is SEHNR and CDR2 FQNEAQ (reference sequence). CDR3 in DNA: TGTGCCAGCAGCTATACCGGGACAGAGACAAACTATGGCTACACCTTC. Its translation: CASSYTGTETNYGYTF.

This clonotype was detected many times. The gene calls are TRBV9 and TRBJ2-5; TRBD1 matches 8 bases. Germline assignment: CDR1 SGDLS and CDR2 YYNGEE. Trimming cost V 2 bases and J 5 bases; bases outside gene matches: 5. The CDR3 sequence is 14 residues long. As DNA, the CDR3 is TGTGCCAGCAGCGTTTCAGGGGGCCGTGAGACCCAGTACTTC. The encoded protein is CASSVSGGRETQYF.

This sequence joins TRBV20-1 and TRBJ2-6; a weak D match, TRBD2 (5 bases). The ends were cut back, 0 bases at V and 0 bases at J, with 9 bases in the middle. Germline assignment: CDR1 DFQATT and CDR2 SNEGSKA (reference sequence). The length of the CDR3 is 16 residues. CDR3 sequence (DNA): TGCAGTGCTAGAGATCTGCGGGTCTCTGGGGCCAACGTCCTGACTTTC. This codes for CSARDLRVSGANVLTF.

The chain employs TRBV7-9 and TRBJ2-1; TRBD1 agrees at 9 bases. The V gene's germline CDR1 is SEHNR and CDR2 FQNEAQ (reference sequence). J was trimmed by 7 bases and V by 5 bases; bases with no gene match: 12. The CDR3 has 16 residues. The CDR3 is CASSPTPGQGRNEQFF. The CDR3 nucleotides are TGTGCCAGCAGCCCAACCCCAGGACAGGGGAGGAATGAGCAGTTCTTC.

This clonotype was observed at least ten times. This chain connects TRBV12-3 or TRBV12-4 to TRBJ2-5; TRBD1 aligns across 8 bases. The junction had 9 bases not matched to a gene; V was cut back by 7 bases and J by 5 bases. The CDR3 loop spans 14 amino acids. The CDR3 DNA sequence: TGTGCCAGCAAGCCAACAGGGGGTGGGGAGACCCAGTACTTC. Amino acid sequence: CASKPTGGGETQYF.

The chain carries TRBV19 and TRBJ2-2; 9 nucleotides agree with TRBD1. Germline V gene data show CDR1 as LNHDA and CDR2 as SQIVND (reference sequence). This CDR3 has 15 amino acids. With 6 bases clipped from V and 4 bases from J, the junction kept 6 bases outside the gene matches. CDR3: CASRWTGESTGELFF. DNA for the CDR3: TGTGCCAGTAGGTGGACAGGGGAGAGCACCGGGGAGCTGTTTTTT.

This clonotype has a count of ten or more. The rearrangement uses TRBV28 and TRBJ1-2; the D gene is possibly TRBD1 (5 bases). The germline CDR1 and CDR2 sequences are MDHEN and SYDVKM. V was shortened by 3 bases and J by 4 bases, with 18 bases between the two germline ends. The CDR3 has 16 residues. Here the CDR3 reads CASSFRFLKGTYGYTF. Here the CDR3 DNA reads TGTGCCAGCAGTTTTAGGTTTCTAAAGGGGACCTATGGCTACACCTTC.

The chain uses TRBV18 and TRBJ2-7, with D maybe TRBD2 (5 bases). Germline CDR1 and CDR2: KGHSH and LQKENI. The ends were cut back, 3 bases at V and 7 bases at J, with 16 bases in the middle. The CDR3 has 14 amino acids. The CDR3 protein is CASSPLRPGREQYF. The DNA of the CDR3 is TGTGCCAGCTCACCCCTTAGACCGGGAAGAGAGCAGTACTTC.

The chain combines TRBV7-2 with TRBJ1-5; weak D call: TRBD1 (6 bases). V was pared by 5 bases and J by 8 bases, with 22 bases between. This CDR3 contains 16 residues. Germline V gene lookup returns CDR1 SGHTA and CDR2 FQGNSA. This CDR3 reads CASSLPVRGAMEPQHF. DNA of the CDR3: TGTGCCAGCAGCCTCCCGGTGAGGGGGGCCATGGAGCCCCAGCATTTT. Supplemented by reference TRBV7-2 and TRBJ1-5, the full variable domain reads GAGVSQSPSNKVTEKGKDVELRCDPISGHTALYWYRQSLGQGLEFLIYFQGNSAPDKSGLPSDRFSAERTGGSVSTLTIQRTQQEDSAVYLCASSLPVRGAMEPQHFGDGTRLSIL.

The J gene is TRBJ2-1, the V gene TRBV7-3; TRBD2 aligns across 13 bases. Per germline, CDR1 SGHTA and CDR2 FQGTGA. After removal of 0 bases from V and 4 bases from J, the junction contained 3 bases not matched to a gene. The CDR3 loop spans 17 amino acids. The CDR3 is CASSLTGLAGRYNEQFF. The CDR3 region has the DNA TGTGCCAGCAGCTTAACGGGACTAGCGGGGAGGTACAATGAGCAGTTCTTC.

This clonotype came up many times. The rearrangement links TRBV28 to TRBJ2-7; 13 bases fit TRBD2. V shed 7 bases and J 3 bases; nucleotides not matched to a gene: 6. Germline assignment: CDR1 MDHEN and CDR2 SYDVKM. The CDR3 has 15 residues. The CDR3 nucleotides are TGTGCCAGCAAGGGACTAGCGGGAATCTTCTACGAGCAGTACTTC. Its translation: CASKGLAGIFYEQYF.

The rearrangement links TRBV11-2 to TRBJ2-7; D not resolved. The V gene's germline CDR1 is SGHAT and CDR2 FQNNGV. The V end lost 5 bases, the J end lost 3 bases, and 14 bases lay between the germline ends. The CDR3 covers 14 residues. The CDR3 protein is CASSPRPFLYEQYF. The CDR3 nucleotides are TGTGCCAGCAGCCCACGACCGTTCCTCTACGAGCAGTACTTC. The entire variable domain, with the rest obtained from reference TRBV11-2 and TRBJ2-7, is as follows: EAGVAQSPRYKIIEKRQSVAFWCNPISGHATLYWYQQILGQGPKLLIQFQNNGVVDDSQLPKDRFSAERLKGVDSTLKIQPAKLEDSAVYLCASSPRPFLYEQYFGPGTRLTVT.

This clonotype was detected ten times or more. The chain is built from TRBV28 and TRBJ2-7; D is possibly TRBD2 (6 bases). The germline V gene encodes CDR1 MDHEN and CDR2 SYDVKM. Between the trimmed V and J ends, which lost 7 bases and 7 bases, there was a span of 26 bases. This CDR3 has 16 amino acids. The CDR3 region has the DNA TGTGCCAGCACCTTGGGGACTTTCCAAGTCTTTCAAGAGCAGTACTTC. As protein: CASTLGTFQVFQEQYF.

The chain carries TRBV19 and TRBJ1-4; 8 bases fit TRBD1. CDR1 is LNHDA, CDR2 SQIVND, per germline (reference sequence). The CDR3 runs 18 residues. Germline trimming cut 6 bases from V and 5 bases from J; bases unmatched to any gene: 17. The CDR3 coding sequence is TGTGCCAGTAGCTTCCTCCCATTTCCCCGGACAGGGAATGAAAAACTGTTTTTT. Protein: CASSFLPFPRTGNEKLFF. Drawing the rest from reference TRBV19 and TRBJ1-4, the complete variable domain is DGGITQSPKYLFRKEGQNVTLSCEQNLNHDAMYWYRQDPGQGLRLIYYSQIVNDFQKGDIAEGYSVSREKKESFPLTVTSAQKNPTAFYLCASSFLPFPRTGNEKLFFGSGTQLSVL.